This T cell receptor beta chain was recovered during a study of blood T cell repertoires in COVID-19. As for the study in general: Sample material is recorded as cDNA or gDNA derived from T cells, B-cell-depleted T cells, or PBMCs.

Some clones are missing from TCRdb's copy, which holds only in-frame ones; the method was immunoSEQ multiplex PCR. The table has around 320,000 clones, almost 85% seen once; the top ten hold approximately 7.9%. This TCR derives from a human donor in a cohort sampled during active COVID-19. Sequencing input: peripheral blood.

The CDR3: CASSIPTGNTEAFF. The CDR3 coding sequence is TGTGCCAGCAGCATACCGACAGGGAACACTGAAGCTTTCTTT. This chain connects TRBV7-6 to TRBJ1-1; D is perhaps TRBD1 (6 bases). The CDR3 spans 14 residues. Deletions cut 5 bases from V and 1 base from J, with 11 bases between. Germline lookup yields CDR1 SGHVS and CDR2 FNYEAQ.